This T cell receptor beta chain is from a study of OX40 agonist ivuxolimab in advanced cancers. A note on this clone: One junction end disagrees with the germline gene, perhaps due to a read error.

Germline V CDR1 and CDR2: SGHDN, FVKESK. This CDR3 has 18 amino acids. Sequencing was performed with immunoSEQ multiplex PCR; in TCRdb, only in-frame clones are kept and a portion is missing. This sample has 100,000 or so clones, with less than 85% found just once. V usage is TRBV14 and J usage is TRBJ1-2; maybe TRBD1 (5 bases). Source: CD4+ or CD8+ T cells sorted from blood, taken in a trial of the OX40 agonist ivuxolimab. The TCR comes from an adult with an advanced solid tumor such as melanoma, head and neck, liver or kidney cancer. CDR3 sequence: CASSQDRGLQGGSYDYTF. The CDR3 DNA is TGTGCCAGCAGCCAAGATCGGGGCCTCCAAGGAGGATCCTATGACTACACCTTC.